These 26 T cell receptor beta chains came from one sample sequenced in a study of multiple sclerosis patients with progressive multifocal leukoencephalopathy. Time point specified: before natalizumab initiation. Using immunoSEQ multiplex PCR, the repertoire was profiled, and TCRdb retains in-frame clones only, with some absent. The sample carries fewer than 40,000 clones, around 93% recorded once. Sequencing was performed on PBMCs. The receptors stem from a young man with multiple sclerosis.

This chain joins TRBV6-5 and TRBJ1-4; D is perhaps TRBD1 (5 bases). The CDR3 is 15 residues long. In germline, CDR1 is MNHEY, CDR2 SVGAGI. V shed 6 bases and J shed 8 bases, with 19 bases lying between them. The CDR3 reads CASRRDGRQTEKLFF. CDR3 nucleotide sequence: TGTGCCAGCAGACGGGACGGCCGACAAACGGAAAAACTGTTTTTT.

This chain links TRBV7-7 with TRBJ2-5; no firm D call. Deletions cut 5 bases from V and 3 bases from J, with 4 bases between. The CDR3 has 11 residues. CDR1 and CDR2 from the germline V gene are SSHAT and FNYEAQ (reference sequence). The CDR3 loop reads CASSPKETQYF. CDR3 DNA: TGTGCCAGCAGCCCAAAAGAGACCCAGTACTTC.

The chain couples TRBV28 to TRBJ1-1; 7 positions agree with TRBD1. Trimming at V came to 3 bases and at J to 4 bases, leaving 2 bases not matched to a gene. There are 13 residues in the CDR3. In germline, CDR1 is MDHEN, CDR2 SYDVKM. CDR3 in amino acids: CASSFAGGTEAFF. In DNA form, the CDR3 reads TGTGCCAGCAGTTTCGCAGGGGGCACTGAAGCTTTCTTT.

The rearrangement joins TRBV7-9 to TRBJ1-1, with D hard to call. The CDR3 length is 15 residues. The V end lost 5 bases, the J end lost 0 bases, and 13 bases lay between the germline ends. Germline CDR1 reads SEHNR; CDR2 reads FQNEAQ (reference sequence). Here the CDR3 reads CASSPQRLMNTEAFF. The CDR3 nucleotides are TGTGCCAGCAGCCCGCAGCGATTGATGAACACTGAAGCTTTCTTT.

This chain uses TRBV9 with TRBJ2-2, with 7 bases lining up with TRBD2. The CDR3 has 18 residues. The germline V gene encodes CDR1 SGDLS and CDR2 YYNGEE. V trimming: 4 bases; J trimming: 6 bases; junction bases outside the gene matches: 18. Here the CDR3 DNA reads TGTGCCAGCAGCCCCCCCGAATACCTAGCGGTCCAGGCCGGGGAGCTGTTTTTT. Translating it yields CASSPPEYLAVQAGELFF.

The chain employs TRBV19 and TRBJ2-7; the match to TRBD1 covers 7 bases. The CDR3 is 13 amino acids. Germline CDR1 is LNHDA and CDR2 is SQIVND (reference sequence). J gave up 6 bases and V 5 bases, and 7 bases lay outside the gene matches. The CDR3 is CASSGGQYAEQYV. The CDR3 DNA reads as TGTGCCAGTAGTGGGGGACAGTATGCCGAGCAGTACGTC.

This chain connects TRBV5-1 to TRBJ2-3, with a tentative D call TRBD2 (5 bases). The CDR3 totals 14 residues. V was clipped by 2 bases and J by 5 bases, with 12 bases between them. Germline CDR1 is SGHRS and CDR2 is YFSETQ. CDR3: CASSFSDAGDTQYF. DNA for the CDR3: TGCGCCAGCAGCTTCTCTGACGCGGGAGATACGCAGTATTTT.

The chain employs TRBV18 and TRBJ2-7; TRBD1 agrees at 10 bases. With 6 bases clipped from V and 4 bases from J, the junction kept 9 bases outside the gene matches. The CDR3 loop spans 15 amino acids. The germline gives CDR1 KGHSH, CDR2 LQKENI. Written as DNA, the CDR3 is TGTGCCAGCTCTCCGGCGACAGGGGGCGGGTACGAGCAGTACTTC. Its translation is CASSPATGGGYEQYF.

V usage is TRBV5-6 and J usage is TRBJ1-1, with 10 nucleotides matching TRBD1. This CDR3 spans 16 amino acids. Looked up from germline, CDR1 is SGHDT and CDR2 is YYEEEE. J was trimmed by 3 bases and V by 2 bases; bases with no gene match: 7. The CDR3 DNA reads as TGTGCCAGCAGCTTCCGGGACAGGGGAGGCCACACTGAAGCTTTCTTT. Amino acids: CASSFRDRGGHTEAFF.

The chain employs TRBV19 and TRBJ1-2, with D perhaps matching TRBD1 (5 bases). Trimming left V 3 bases short and J 2 bases short, with 16 bases between. Germline V gene lookup returns CDR1 LNHDA and CDR2 SQIVND (reference sequence). The CDR3 sequence is 16 residues long. The CDR3 is CASSMRGRLKNYGYTF. CDR3 in DNA: TGTGCCAGTAGTATGAGGGGACGCCTTAAAAACTATGGCTACACCTTC.

The genes are TRBV15 and TRBJ2-1; no firm D call. The CDR3 has 13 amino acids. Looked up from germline, CDR1 is LNHNV and CDR2 is YYDKDF (reference sequence). V dropped 3 bases and J dropped 5 bases, with 8 bases sitting between them. In nucleotides, the CDR3 is TGTGCCACCAGCAGTCCCCGTCACAATGAGCAGTTCTTC. Amino acid sequence: CATSSPRHNEQFF.

This rearrangement joins TRBV10-3 to TRBJ1-1, with D perhaps matching TRBD1 (5 bases). The germline V and J ends were trimmed by 10 bases and 1 base, with 19 bases remaining between them. The CDR3 loop spans 15 amino acids. Germline V gene data show CDR1 as ENHRY and CDR2 as SYGVKD. The CDR3 sequence is CATLRGQGSNTEAFF. CDR3 DNA: TGTGCCACCCTCCGAGGGCAGGGTTCGAACACTGAAGCTTTCTTT.

V and J are TRBV29-1 and TRBJ1-2; D unresolved. The CDR3 is 15 amino acids. Between the trimmed V and J ends, which lost 2 bases and 0 bases, there was a span of 13 bases. From germline, CDR1 is SQVTM and CDR2 ANQGSEA. The CDR3 DNA sequence: TGCAGCGTTGAAAGTGACTTCACACCTAACTATGGCTACACCTTC. Translated: CSVESDFTPNYGYTF.

The gene calls are TRBV6-5 and TRBJ1-1; D perhaps matches TRBD1 (6 bases). V was cut by 6 bases and J by 1 base, with 12 bases left in between. The CDR3 is 14 residues long. Germline CDR1 reads MNHEY; CDR2 reads SVGAGI. The CDR3 protein is CASSTVQGNTEAFF. Written as DNA, the CDR3 is TGTGCCAGCAGCACAGTACAGGGGAACACTGAAGCTTTCTTT.

V usage is TRBV7-9 and J usage is TRBJ1-2; 9 bases align to TRBD1. CDR3 length: 14 residues. V lost 4 bases, J lost 6 bases, and 6 bases stayed unmatched. The germline CDR1 and CDR2 sequences are SEHNR and FQNEAQ (reference sequence). The CDR3 spells CASSSFRDRDGYTF. The CDR3 coding sequence is TGTGCCAGCAGCTCCTTCCGGGACAGGGATGGCTACACCTTC.

J is TRBJ2-1 and V is TRBV5-8; D is unresolved. The CDR3 contains 14 residues. Germline CDR1 SGHTS, CDR2 YDEGEE. V shed 4 bases and J shed 3 bases, with 11 bases lying between them. CDR3 region: CASSVAQGYNEQFF. The CDR3 DNA is TGTGCCAGCAGCGTAGCCCAAGGCTACAATGAGCAGTTCTTC.

The J gene is TRBJ2-1, the V gene TRBV15; D may be TRBD1 (6 bases). The germline V gene has CDR1 LNHNV and CDR2 YYDKDF (reference sequence). The CDR3 is 15 amino acids. Trimming pared 0 bases from V and 6 bases from J, leaving 12 bases between. CDR3 region: CATSRDREGGNEQFF. The CDR3 DNA reads as TGTGCCACCAGCAGAGACAGGGAAGGGGGCAATGAGCAGTTCTTC.

The rearrangement joins TRBV5-5 to TRBJ1-1; tentatively, D is TRBD1 (5 bases). The CDR3 covers 15 residues. Between the trimmed V and J ends, which lost 0 bases and 1 base, there was a span of 10 bases. In germline, CDR1 is SGHKS, CDR2 YYEKEE (reference sequence). CDR3 loop: CASSLGGAWNTEAFF. CDR3 bases: TGTGCCAGCAGCTTGGGTGGGGCCTGGAACACTGAAGCTTTCTTT.

CDR3 residues: CASSLAAGVEETQYF. In DNA, the CDR3 is TGTGCCAGCAGCCTCGCGGCAGGGGTGGAGGAGACCCAGTACTTC. This chain connects TRBV9 to TRBJ2-5; perhaps TRBD1 as D (6 bases). CDR1 and CDR2 (germline): SGDLS, YYNGEE. With 4 bases removed from V and 5 bases from J, the gap between germline ends came to 18 bases. There are 15 residues in the CDR3. The whole variable domain, remainder taken from reference TRBV9 and TRBJ2-5, is DSGVTQTPKHLITATGQRVTLRCSPRSGDLSVYWYQQSLDQGLQFLIQYYNGEERAKGNILERFSAQQFPDLHSELNLSSLELGDSALYFCASSLAAGVEETQYFGPGTRLLVL.

The chain couples TRBV13 to TRBJ1-2; tentative D call: TRBD1 (6 bases). The CDR3 has 15 amino acids. Deletions cut 2 bases from V and 3 bases from J, with 13 bases between. CDR1 is PRHDT, CDR2 FYEKMQ, per germline (reference sequence). CDR3 DNA sequence: TGTGCCAGCAGCTTATCGGGGGCAGGCCACTATGGCTACACCTTC. Translation gives CASSLSGAGHYGYTF.

This chain joins TRBV7-2 and TRBJ2-2, with 8 bases lining up with TRBD1. The J segment lost 7 bases and the V segment lost 1 base, leaving 8 bases of the junction unmatched. This CDR3 is built from 16 residues. Germline values: CDR1 SGHTA, CDR2 FQGNSA. Here the CDR3 reads CASSLVARGRGGELFF. For the CDR3, the DNA is TGTGCCAGCAGCTTAGTCGCCAGGGGGCGAGGCGGGGAGCTGTTTTTT.

This sequence joins TRBV15 and TRBJ2-5, with D tentatively TRBD1 (6 bases). V lost 5 bases and J lost 5, with 15 bases in between. This CDR3 region has 14 residues. Per the germline V gene, CDR1 is LNHNV and CDR2 is YYDKDF (reference sequence). CDR3 DNA sequence: TGTGCCACCAGCCCTCGAGGGGGTAGCGAGACCCAGTACTTC. Its protein product is CATSPRGGSETQYF.

The CDR3: CASSPRGSAGELFF. DNA of the CDR3: TGTGCCAGCAGCCCTAGGGGGAGTGCCGGGGAGCTGTTTTTT. J is TRBJ2-2 and V is TRBV11-3, with D perhaps matching TRBD1 (6 bases). The CDR3 is made up of 14 amino acids. Germline V CDR1 and CDR2: SGHNT, YENEEA. With 5 bases removed from V and 6 bases from J, the gap between germline ends came to 13 bases.

The chain has TRBV9 and TRBJ1-1, with a weak D call TRBD1 (6 bases). The V gene's germline CDR1 is SGDLS and CDR2 YYNGEE. Deletions cut 0 bases from V and 0 bases from J, with 9 bases between. The CDR3 consists of 15 residues. The DNA for the CDR3 is TGTGCCAGCAGCGTAGATGGACAGATGAACACTGAAGCTTTCTTT. As protein: CASSVDGQMNTEAFF.

This chain connects TRBV5-1 to TRBJ2-7; D unclear. CDR3 length: 12 residues. V shed 1 base and J shed 4 bases, with 6 bases lying between them. The germline V gene has CDR1 SGHRS and CDR2 YFSETQ. Written as DNA, the CDR3 is TGCGCCAGCAGCTTGACCCGTTACGAGCAGTACTTC. Translating gives CASSLTRYEQYF.

The V call is TRBV6-1, the J call TRBJ2-3; D may be TRBD2 (7 bases). CDR1 is MNHNS and CDR2 is SASEGT in the germline V gene. The CDR3 length is 16 residues. V was shortened by 2 bases and J by 3 bases, with 15 bases between the two germline ends. The CDR3, as DNA: TGTGCCAGCAGTGAACCCCCGGGGGGCCGTACAGATACGCAGTATTTT. Amino acids: CASSEPPGGRTDTQYF.